Described below is a single T cell receptor beta chain sequence and its context. The antigen remains undetermined. The data were taken from a study of T cells after yellow fever vaccination. Study observations and caveats: Repertoires obtained by FACS sorting could include abundant clonotypes that entered as contaminants from the bulk population. Clones that expanded after primary vaccination mostly reappeared after the booster (96% CD4, approximately 85% CD8).

The V gene lost 6 bases and the J gene lost 5 bases, with 7 bases spanning the gap. Germline V gene data show CDR1 as MNHEY and CDR2 as SVGAGI. CDR3 size: 12 residues. From the 5' RACE reads, TCRdb called clonotypes with MiXCR, one entry per CDR3 protein. This sample has around 320,000 distinct CDR3 sequences, with 8.7% found just once. This clonotype originated in a man between 18 and 35 years old who received the YFV17D yellow fever vaccine. The chain links TRBV6-5 to TRBJ2-2; D ambiguous. Specimen: CD4+ T cells sorted from PBMCs, collected 5 days after the yellow fever booster vaccination. Here the CDR3 DNA reads TGTGCCAGCAGACCCTTTACCGGGGAGCTGTTTTTT. Protein sequence: CASRPFTGELFF.